Below are 8 T cell receptor beta chains sequenced from a single sample in a study of cytomegalovirus exposure and HLA in healthy donors. The PCR made use of 60 Vbeta and 13 Jbeta primers. TCRdb keeps only in-frame clones here, not all; method: immunoSEQ multiplex PCR. This repertoire shows approximately 140,000 clones, just under 80% found once; its top ten account for around 1.9%. Sequenced material: PBMCs. These receptor sequences come from a woman between 35 and 50 years old in good health and CMV-seronegative.

The chain recombines TRBV7-9 with TRBJ2-1; D may be TRBD2 (6 bases). The V gene's germline CDR1 is SEHNR and CDR2 FQNEAQ (reference sequence). V dropped 4 bases and J dropped 6 bases, with 16 bases sitting between them. CDR3 length: 15 residues. CDR3 DNA: TGTGCCAGCAGCTCCGCCGGGACTTCTGGCAATGAGCAGTTCTTC. Its protein is CASSSAGTSGNEQFF.

J is TRBJ2-3 and V is TRBV10-3; TRBD2 matches at 10 bases. With 6 bases clipped from V and 2 bases from J, the junction kept 8 bases outside the gene matches. CDR3 length: 16 amino acids. In germline, CDR1 is ENHRY, CDR2 SYGVKD. The CDR3 bases are TGTGCCATCAGGACTTTTAGCGGGGGGTCCACAGATACGCAGTATTTT. It is translated as CAIRTFSGGSTDTQYF.

The chain combines TRBV19 with TRBJ2-3, with D possibly matching TRBD1 (6 bases). This CDR3 comprises 13 residues. Germline CDR1 reads LNHDA; CDR2 reads SQIVND (reference sequence). Trimming removed 5 bases from V and 4 bases from J, with 10 bases in between. CDR3 region: CASSPDRSDTQYF. In nucleotides, the CDR3 is TGTGCCAGTAGTCCGGACAGATCAGATACGCAGTATTTT.

This clone was detected only once. The chain recombines TRBV4-2 with TRBJ2-1; 8 bases align to TRBD2. V was clipped by 2 bases and J by 8 bases; unmatched bases: 11. The CDR3 loop spans 16 amino acids. Germline V gene lookup returns CDR1 LGHNA and CDR2 YNFKEQ. The CDR3 here is CASSQSVGLVMDEQFF. The CDR3, as DNA: TGTGCCAGCAGCCAATCCGTGGGACTAGTCATGGATGAGCAGTTCTTC.

Only one count was recorded for this clone. Compared with germline, one end of the junction differs, possibly owing to a read error. CDR3 nucleotide sequence: TGTGCCAGTAGTATATCGAGACTACCCTCCTACACTGAGCAGTTCTTC. It yields the protein CASSISRLPSYTEQFF. This rearrangement joins TRBV19 to TRBJ2-1; weak D call: TRBD2 (5 bases). The germline CDR1 and CDR2 sequences are LNHDA and SQIVND (reference sequence). The CDR3 sequence is 16 residues long.

The chain recombines TRBV5-1 with TRBJ2-2; 7 positions match TRBD1. Trimming at V came to 3 bases and at J to 0 bases, leaving 2 bases not matched to a gene. From germline, CDR1 is SGHRS and CDR2 YFSETQ. The CDR3 extends over 15 amino acids. The CDR3 nucleotides read TGCGCCAGCAGCTCGGGACAGCCGAACACCGGGGAGCTGTTTTTT. Its protein is CASSSGQPNTGELFF.

V is TRBV2 and J is TRBJ1-5, with 10 bases matching TRBD1. Germline V gives CDR1 SNHLY, CDR2 FYNNEI. The V segment lost 4 bases and the J segment 2 bases; nucleotides outside the gene matches: 5. The CDR3 covers 16 residues. The CDR3 sequence is CASSGQGAIGNQPQHF. CDR3 in DNA: TGTGCCAGCAGTGGACAGGGGGCGATCGGCAATCAGCCCCAGCATTTT.

The chain is built from TRBV6-1 and TRBJ2-3; perhaps TRBD1 as D (6 bases). The CDR3 is made up of 14 amino acids. Trimming took off 6 bases at V and 2 bases at J, with 12 bases between the two ends. Germline-derived CDR1 and CDR2 are MNHNS and SASEGT. The CDR3 bases are TGTGCCAGCAGACCGGGACAATACACAGATACGCAGTATTTT. Translating gives CASRPGQYTDTQYF.